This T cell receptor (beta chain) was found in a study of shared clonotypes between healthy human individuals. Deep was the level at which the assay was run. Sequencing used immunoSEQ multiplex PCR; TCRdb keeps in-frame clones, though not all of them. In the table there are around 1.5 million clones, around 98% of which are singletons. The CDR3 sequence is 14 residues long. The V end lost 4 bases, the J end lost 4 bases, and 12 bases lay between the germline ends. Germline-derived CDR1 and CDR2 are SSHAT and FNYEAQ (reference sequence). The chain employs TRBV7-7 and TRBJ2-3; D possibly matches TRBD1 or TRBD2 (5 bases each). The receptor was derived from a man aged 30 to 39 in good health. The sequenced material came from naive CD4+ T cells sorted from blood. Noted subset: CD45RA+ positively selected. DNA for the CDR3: TGTGCCAGCAGCTCCCGGGACGTACCAGATACGCAGTATTTT. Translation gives CASSSRDVPDTQYF.